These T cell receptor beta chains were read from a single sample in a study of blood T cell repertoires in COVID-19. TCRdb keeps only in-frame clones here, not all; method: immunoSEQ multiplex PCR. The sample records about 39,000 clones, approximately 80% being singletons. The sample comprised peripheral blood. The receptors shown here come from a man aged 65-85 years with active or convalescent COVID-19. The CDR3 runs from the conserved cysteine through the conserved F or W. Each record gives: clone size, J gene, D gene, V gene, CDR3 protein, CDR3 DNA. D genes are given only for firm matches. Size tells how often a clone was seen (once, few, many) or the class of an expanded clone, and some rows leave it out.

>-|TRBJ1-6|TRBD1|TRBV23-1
CASSQSFGDRGRRTPLHF
TGCGCCAGCAGTCAATCATTTGGGGACAGGGGGCGTAGAACACCCCTCCACTTT
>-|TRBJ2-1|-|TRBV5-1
CATYINLGGRDEQFF
TGCGCCACGTACATCAATCTGGGGGGAAGGGATGAGCAGTTCTTC
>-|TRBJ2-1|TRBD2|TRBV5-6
CASSPGTSGYNEQFF
TGTGCCAGCAGCCCAGGGACTAGCGGATACAATGAGCAGTTCTTC
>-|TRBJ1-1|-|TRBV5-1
CASSLPENAQGNAFF
TGCGCCAGCAGCTTGCCGGAAAACGCACAGGGAAACGCTTTCTTT
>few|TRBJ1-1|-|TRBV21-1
CASSKEGRAEAFF
TGTGCCAGCAGCAAAGAAGGGAGGGCTGAAGCTTTCTTT
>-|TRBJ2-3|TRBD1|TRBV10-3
CAIRDGTGRDTQYF
TGTGCCATCAGGGACGGGACAGGGAGAGATACGCAGTATTTT
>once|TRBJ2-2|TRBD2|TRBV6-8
CASTRTSGVTGELFF
TGTGCCAGCACCAGGACTAGCGGGGTCACCGGGGAGCTGTTTTTT
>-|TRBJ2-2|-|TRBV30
CAWDLTNTGELFF
TGTGCCTGGGACCTCACAAACACCGGGGAGCTGTTTTTT
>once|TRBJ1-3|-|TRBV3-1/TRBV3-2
CASSQGPGSGNTIYF
TGTGCCAGCAGCCAAGGTCCGGGATCTGGAAACACCATATATTTT
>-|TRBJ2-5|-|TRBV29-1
CSVVWSGLLSWETQYF
TGCAGCGTTGTATGGTCAGGGCTCCTCTCTTGGGAGACCCAGTACTTC
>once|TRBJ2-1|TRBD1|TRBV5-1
CASSLDRGRDEQFF
TGCGCCAGCAGCTTGGACAGGGGGCGCGATGAGCAGTTCTTC
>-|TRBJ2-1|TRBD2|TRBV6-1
CASSDLGLVGLHEQFF
TGTGCCAGCAGTGACTTGGGACTAGTGGGGCTACATGAGCAGTTCTTC
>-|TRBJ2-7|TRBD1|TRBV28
CASSLTGGSSYEQYF
TGTGCCAGCAGTTTAACAGGGGGTAGCTCCTACGAGCAGTACTTC